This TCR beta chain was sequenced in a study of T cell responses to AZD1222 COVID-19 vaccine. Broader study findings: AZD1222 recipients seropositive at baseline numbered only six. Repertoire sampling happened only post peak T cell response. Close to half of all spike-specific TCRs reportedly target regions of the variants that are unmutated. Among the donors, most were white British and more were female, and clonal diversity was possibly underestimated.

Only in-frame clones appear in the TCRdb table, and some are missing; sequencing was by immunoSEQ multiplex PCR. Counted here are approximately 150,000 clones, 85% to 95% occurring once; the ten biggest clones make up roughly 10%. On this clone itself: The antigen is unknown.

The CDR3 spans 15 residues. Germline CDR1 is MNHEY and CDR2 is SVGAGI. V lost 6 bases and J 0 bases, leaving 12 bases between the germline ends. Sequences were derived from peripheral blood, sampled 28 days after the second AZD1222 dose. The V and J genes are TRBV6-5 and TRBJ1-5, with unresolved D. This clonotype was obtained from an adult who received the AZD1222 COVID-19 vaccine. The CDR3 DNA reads TGTGCCAGCAGCGCGCCCCCGGATAGCAATCAGCCCCAGCATTTT. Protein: CASSAPPDSNQPQHF.